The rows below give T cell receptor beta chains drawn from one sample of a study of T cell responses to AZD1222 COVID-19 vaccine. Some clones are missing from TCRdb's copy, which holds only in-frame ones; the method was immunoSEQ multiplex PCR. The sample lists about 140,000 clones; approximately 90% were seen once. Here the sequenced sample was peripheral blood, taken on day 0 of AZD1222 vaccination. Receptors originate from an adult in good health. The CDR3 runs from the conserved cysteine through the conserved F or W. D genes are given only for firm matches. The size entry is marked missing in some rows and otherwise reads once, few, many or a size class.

CDR3 DNA: TGCAGCGTACCCTACCCCTCCTACAATGAGCAGTTCTTC; CDR3 protein: CSVPYPSYNEQFF; clone size: .; J gene: TRBJ2-1; D gene: .; V gene: TRBV29-1
CDR3 DNA: TGTGCCAGCTCACCCCCGGGGCAGGGATCCGAAAAACTGTTTTTT; CDR3 protein: CASSPPGQGSEKLFF; clone size: .; J gene: TRBJ1-4; D gene: .; V gene: TRBV18
CDR3 DNA: TGTGCCAGCAGGTCCGCTCTGGGACAGAGCTCCTACGAGCAGTACTTC; CDR3 protein: CASRSALGQSSYEQYF; clone size: once; J gene: TRBJ2-7; D gene: TRBD1; V gene: TRBV6-6
CDR3 DNA: TGTGCCAGCAGTGAAGCTAGCGGGGGGTACAATGAGCAGTTCTTC; CDR3 protein: CASSEASGGYNEQFF; clone size: many; J gene: TRBJ2-1; D gene: TRBD2; V gene: TRBV6-1
CDR3 DNA: TGTGCCAGCAGCTTAGCCGGGAGCTCCTACGAGCAGTACTTC; CDR3 protein: CASSLAGSSYEQYF; clone size: .; J gene: TRBJ2-7; D gene: .; V gene: TRBV7-6
CDR3 DNA: TGTGCCAGCAGGGAGGGACAGGGGCAAATTGGCTACACCTTC; CDR3 protein: CASREGQGQIGYTF; clone size: .; J gene: TRBJ1-2; D gene: TRBD1; V gene: TRBV6-5
CDR3 DNA: TGTGCCAGCAGCTCCCTAAAGCGGGAGGGCCGCACCGGGGAGCTGTTTTTT; CDR3 protein: CASSSLKREGRTGELFF; clone size: few; J gene: TRBJ2-2; D gene: TRBD2; V gene: TRBV5-6
CDR3 DNA: TGTGCCAGCAGTTTTGGCAAGAACTATGGCTACACCTTC; CDR3 protein: CASSFGKNYGYTF; clone size: .; J gene: TRBJ1-2; D gene: .; V gene: TRBV27
CDR3 DNA: TGTGCCAGCAGCCCGATTCCTAGCGGGGGGGCCGGTGAGCAGTTCTTC; CDR3 protein: CASSPIPSGGAGEQFF; clone size: .; J gene: TRBJ2-1; D gene: TRBD2; V gene: TRBV3-1/TRBV3-2
CDR3 DNA: TGTGCCAGCAGCTTAGGATGGGGCTTGCAAGAGACCCAGTACTTC; CDR3 protein: CASSLGWGLQETQYF; clone size: .; J gene: TRBJ2-5; D gene: .; V gene: TRBV7-2
CDR3 DNA: TGTGCCAGCAGGACAGGGAATAGCTACACCTTC; CDR3 protein: CASRTGNSYTF; clone size: .; J gene: TRBJ1-2; D gene: TRBD1; V gene: TRBV27
CDR3 DNA: TGTGCCAGCCGCGGACTAGCATTCAATGAGCAGTTCTTC; CDR3 protein: CASRGLAFNEQFF; clone size: .; J gene: TRBJ2-1; D gene: TRBD2; V gene: TRBV27
CDR3 DNA: TGTGCCAGCAGCCCCCAGTTGACAGGGGCAAGTTCACCCCTCCACTTT; CDR3 protein: CASSPQLTGASSPLHF; clone size: .; J gene: TRBJ1-6; D gene: TRBD1; V gene: TRBV13
CDR3 DNA: TGTGCCAGCAGCCAAGACCGGACAGGGTTCTACAATGAGCAGTTCTTC; CDR3 protein: CASSQDRTGFYNEQFF; clone size: .; J gene: TRBJ2-1; D gene: TRBD1; V gene: TRBV14
CDR3 DNA: TGTGCCAGCTCACCAAATACGGAGACCCAGTACTTC; CDR3 protein: CASSPNTETQYF; clone size: .; J gene: TRBJ2-5; D gene: .; V gene: TRBV18
CDR3 DNA: TGTGCCAGCAGTGTTGAGGGGAATTCACCCCTCCACTTT; CDR3 protein: CASSVEGNSPLHF; clone size: .; J gene: TRBJ1-6; D gene: .; V gene: TRBV6-4
CDR3 DNA: TGCGCCAGCGGTGCCCATGGGGGGCTGGACACTGAAGCTTTCTTT; CDR3 protein: CASGAHGGLDTEAFF; clone size: once; J gene: TRBJ1-1; D gene: .; V gene: TRBV5-1
CDR3 DNA: TGTGCCAGCAGCCGACGGGAGGGGTTGAACACTGAAGCTTTCTTT; CDR3 protein: CASSRREGLNTEAFF; clone size: .; J gene: TRBJ1-1; D gene: .; V gene: TRBV3-1/TRBV3-2
CDR3 DNA: TGTGCCAGCAGTAATAATCCAGACACTGAAGCTTTCTTT; CDR3 protein: CASSNNPDTEAFF; clone size: .; J gene: TRBJ1-1; D gene: .; V gene: TRBV3-1/TRBV3-2
CDR3 DNA: TGTGCCAGCAGTTACACCCTAGCGGGGGGACAGTACTTC; CDR3 protein: CASSYTLAGGQYF; clone size: .; J gene: TRBJ2-4; D gene: TRBD2; V gene: TRBV6-2/TRBV6-3
CDR3 DNA: TGCAGTGCTAGTATCTGGAGCTCCTACAATGAGCAGTTCTTC; CDR3 protein: CSASIWSSYNEQFF; clone size: .; J gene: TRBJ2-1; D gene: .; V gene: TRBV20-1
CDR3 DNA: TGTGCCAGTAGTTCGGGAGCTGGAAACACCATATATTTT; CDR3 protein: CASSSGAGNTIYF; clone size: .; J gene: TRBJ1-3; D gene: .; V gene: TRBV19